One and the same sample provided the 16 T cell receptor beta chains below, sequenced in a study of blood T cells in healthy people across ages. For the second PCR, which ran for about 7 to 11 cycles, a sample-barcoded 5' primer and a J-beta primer mix were used. TCRdb called the 5' RACE reads again in MiXCR, with one record for every CDR3 protein. There are 1.5 million to 2 million distinct CDR3 sequences in the sample; 34% occur only once, and approximately 10% lies in the top ten. Sequenced input: blood. The origin of the receptors is a woman under 40 in good health.

The V call is TRBV20-1, the J call TRBJ2-3; 9 nucleotides agree with TRBD2. After removal of 6 bases from V and 7 bases from J, the junction contained 11 bases not matched to a gene. Germline values: CDR1 DFQATT, CDR2 SNEGSKA (reference sequence). The CDR3 length is 14 residues. CDR3 coding DNA: TGCAGTGCCAATAGCGGGAGCCTGGGGAATACGCAGTATTTT. Its translation is CSANSGSLGNTQYF.

As to this clonotype: Just one base apart from a much larger clone, this may be a read error. V usage is TRBV10-3 and J usage is TRBJ2-6; D unclear. This CDR3 has 14 residues. Trimming removed 2 bases at V and 2 bases at J, with 4 bases between. The V gene's germline CDR1 is ENHRY and CDR2 SYGVKD. The CDR3 region is CAISESTGANVLTF. The CDR3 nucleotides read TGTGCCATCAGTGAGAGCACTGGGGCCAACGTCCTGACTTTC.

The J gene is TRBJ2-1, the V gene TRBV4-2; TRBD2 matches at 11 bases. Germline CDR1 reads LGHNA; CDR2 reads YNFKEQ. The CDR3 has 15 residues. With V trimmed by 1 base and J by 9 bases, 5 bases remained unmatched. CDR3 in DNA: TGTGCCAGCAGCCAAGCTAGCGGGGGGCTGAGTGAGCAGTTCTTC. It encodes CASSQASGGLSEQFF.

The gene calls are TRBV20-1 and TRBJ2-7; D possibly matches TRBD1 or TRBD2 (7 bases each). Trimming left V 0 bases short and J 2 bases short, with 11 bases between. The germline CDR1 and CDR2 sequences are DFQATT and SNEGSKA (reference sequence). The CDR3 has 14 residues. This chain's CDR3 is CSARDRGGTYEQYF. CDR3 bases: TGCAGTGCTAGAGACAGGGGGGGGACCTACGAGCAGTACTTC.

This clonotype was recorded many times. The chain recombines TRBV11-2 with TRBJ2-3; D gene ambiguous. The CDR3 covers 14 residues. Trimming took off 1 base at V and 6 bases at J, with 11 bases between the two ends. The germline CDR1 and CDR2 sequences are SGHAT and FQNNGV. The CDR3 bases are TGTGCCAGCAGCTTAGGGGCTGCCTCGGATACGCAGTATTTT. It specifies CASSLGAASDTQYF.

The V and J genes are TRBV28 and TRBJ2-7; 8 bases fit TRBD2. The J segment lost 6 bases and the V segment lost 6 bases, leaving 7 bases of the junction unmatched. The CDR3 runs to 13 residues. CDR1 and CDR2 (germline): MDHEN, SYDVKM. DNA for the CDR3: TGTGCCAGCAGGATTAGCGGGACGGCCGAGCAGTACTTC. As protein: CASRISGTAEQYF. Looking up the rest from reference TRBV28 and TRBJ2-7 gives the full variable domain: DVKVTQSSRYLVKRTGEKVFLECVQDMDHENMFWYRQDPGLGLRLIYFSYDVKMKEKGDIPEGYSVSREKKERFSLILESASTNQTSMYLCASRISGTAEQYFGPGTRLTVT.

Concerning this clonotype: Since a much larger clone is just one base distant, this may be a read error. The V and J genes are TRBV10-3 and TRBJ2-1; 9 bases align to TRBD1. Per the germline V gene, CDR1 is ENHRY and CDR2 is SYGVKD. This CDR3 region has 15 residues. CDR3 nucleotide sequence: TGTGCCACCCTAGCATCACAGGGGGCGAACAATGAGCGGTTCTTC. This codes for CATLASQGANNERFF.

This clonotype has just a few counts. The V gene is TRBV5-1, the J gene TRBJ1-1, with TRBD1 matching over 10 bases. Trimming at V came to 4 bases and at J to 1 base, leaving 13 bases not matched to a gene. The CDR3 loop spans 18 amino acids. Germline CDR1 is SGHRS and CDR2 is YFSETQ. The chain's CDR3 is CASSPGGQGLTSNTEAFF. CDR3 in DNA: TGCGCCAGCAGCCCAGGGGGACAGGGGTTGACATCGAACACTGAAGCTTTCTTT.

This chain uses TRBV19 with TRBJ2-1; 9 positions agree with TRBD2. The germline V gene encodes CDR1 LNHDA and CDR2 SQIVND (reference sequence). This CDR3 has 17 residues. Trimming took 10 bases from V and 0 from J; bases not matched to a gene: 13. The CDR3: CATTKRRLADSYNEQFF. DNA of the CDR3: TGTGCCACTACGAAAAGGAGACTAGCGGACTCCTACAATGAGCAGTTCTTC.

The J gene is TRBJ2-3, the V gene TRBV15; 13 positions match TRBD2. Per the germline V gene, CDR1 is LNHNV and CDR2 is YYDKDF (reference sequence). The CDR3 has 17 residues. V trimming: 4 bases; J trimming: 0 bases; junction bases outside the gene matches: 4. The CDR3 DNA is TGTGCCACCAGCACCCGGACTAGCGGGGGCAGCACAGATACGCAGTATTTT. It codes for CATSTRTSGGSTDTQYF.

The CDR3 loop reads CASSFMFGRGRGGNEQFF. CDR3 nucleotide sequence: TGTGCCAGCAGTTTTATGTTCGGTCGCGGGAGAGGCGGCAATGAGCAGTTCTTC. The rearrangement uses TRBV28 and TRBJ2-1; TRBD2 matches 7 bases. Unmatched junction bases numbered 17, after V lost 3 bases and J lost 6 bases. Germline CDR1 and CDR2: MDHEN and SYDVKM. The length of the CDR3 is 18 residues.

The sample holds a few counts of this clonotype. This chain uses TRBV30 with TRBJ2-1; 8 nucleotides line up with TRBD1. Unmatched junction bases numbered 12, after V lost 4 bases and J lost 7 bases. CDR3 length: 15 amino acids. Germline V CDR1 and CDR2: GTSNPN, SVGIG (reference sequence). Here the CDR3 reads CAWTRIRDRRNEQFF. Here the CDR3 DNA reads TGTGCCTGGACACGAATTCGGGACAGGCGAAATGAGCAGTTCTTC.

V usage is TRBV7-2 and J usage is TRBJ1-6; D gene ambiguous. Trimming stripped 1 base from V and 1 base from J, with 14 bases between. This CDR3 contains 18 residues. Germline values: CDR1 SGHTA, CDR2 FQGNSA. The CDR3, as DNA: TGTGCCAGCAGCTTAGAGGACGGCCACGAGTCCTATAATTCACCCCTCCACTTT. It encodes CASSLEDGHESYNSPLHF.

This clonotype was counted a few times. The rearrangement joins TRBV4-1 to TRBJ1-1; D is unclear. This CDR3 is 16 amino acids long. V lost 0 bases and J lost 0, with 11 bases in between. Germline V lookup: CDR1 MGHRA, CDR2 YSYEKL. The CDR3 DNA follows: TGCGCCAGCAGCCAAGAAGGCCTAGCTATGAACACTGAAGCTTTCTTT. This codes for CASSQEGLAMNTEAFF.

This chain connects TRBV3-1 to TRBJ1-2, with a possible D match to TRBD1 (6 bases). Trimming left V 3 bases short and J 7 bases short, with 15 bases between. The germline V gene has CDR1 LGHDT and CDR2 YNNKEL (reference sequence). This CDR3 is built from 14 residues. The CDR3 nucleotides read TGTGCCAGCAGCCACCACAGGGTGATAGCTGGCTACACCTTC. This sequence encodes CASSHHRVIAGYTF.

This clonotype was found a few times. The chain employs TRBV11-2 and TRBJ2-7, with no clear D. The end of the DNA fits TRBJ2-5 better, so the J call may be wrong. Germline assignment: CDR1 SGHAT and CDR2 FQNNGV. The CDR3 totals 10 residues. CDR3 DNA sequence: TGTGCCAGCAGCTTCAAGACCCAGTACTTC. This encodes CASSFKTQYF.